Listed below are T cell receptor beta chains from one sample, sequenced in a study of CXCR3-negative and CXCR3-positive naive CD8 T cells. TCRdb derives one entry per CDR3 protein from the 5' RACE reads, leaving out DNA. With about 63,000 distinct CDR3 sequences in the sample, the ten largest clones hold 4.8%. The sequenced material came from naive CXCR3+ CD8+ T cells from blood. These receptors were collected from a human donor in good health. Some clones in this sample may be carry-over from other donors' samples. Both conserved end residues are part of each CDR3.

J,V,CDR3
TRBJ2-2,TRBV28,CASRGNTGELFF
TRBJ2-7,TRBV29-1,CSVELGDSSYEQYF
TRBJ2-3,TRBV5-1,CASSFFGGGSSTDTQYF
TRBJ2-7,TRBV28,CASTPREISYEQYF
TRBJ2-1,TRBV12-3/TRBV12-4,CASTSGRIDSYNEQFF
TRBJ2-3,TRBV12-3/TRBV12-4,CASSFAGRADTQYF
TRBJ2-1,TRBV28,CASLDSSYNEQFF
TRBJ2-2,TRBV29-1,CSGIAGTNTGELFF
TRBJ2-1,TRBV7-2,CASSPDKVGTSGGKEQFF
TRBJ2-7,TRBV7-9,CASSFDSSYEQYF
TRBJ2-3,TRBV6-5,CASSYSFTDTQYF
TRBJ2-3,TRBV11-2,CASSLEGTDSTDTQYF
TRBJ2-7,TRBV12-3/TRBV12-4,CASSFGGGAYEQYF
TRBJ1-1,TRBV6-2/TRBV6-3,CASVPEGEGVNTEAFF
TRBJ1-2,TRBV20-1,CSARDLGQGLYGYTF
TRBJ2-1,TRBV20-1,CSARDPGLGDEQFF
TRBJ2-2,TRBV7-8,CASSLGGNTGELFF
TRBJ2-4,TRBV23-1,CASSQGRGGPKNIQYF
TRBJ2-1,TRBV20-1,CSANPAGGPWKQFF
TRBJ1-1,TRBV20-1,CSARDRWDTEAFF
TRBJ2-7,TRBV7-8,CASRRGSEVEQYF
TRBJ1-5,TRBV5-1,CASSPEGQHSNQPQHF
TRBJ1-1,TRBV10-2,CASSESRRNTEAFF
TRBJ2-3,TRBV14,CASSQLLPGQENTDTQYF
TRBJ2-3,TRBV4-3,CASSRGEGTDTQYF
TRBJ2-7,TRBV28,CASSLVQGVSYEQYF
TRBJ2-7,TRBV5-6,CASSLRQSSYEQYF
TRBJ1-1,TRBV7-6,CASSRSQGVEAFF
TRBJ2-7,TRBV28,CASSIFDSYPPYEQYF
TRBJ1-1,TRBV20-1,CSAPAEESNTEAFF
TRBJ2-7,TRBV3-1,CASSQDHSGSYEQYF
TRBJ2-1,TRBV29-1,CSVEGVAGGFYNEQFF
TRBJ2-2,TRBV28,CASSLGQSTGELFF
TRBJ2-7,TRBV24-1,CATSDPLVGSGSVEEQYF
TRBJ2-4,TRBV29-1,CSVEEGAYAKNIQYF
TRBJ2-7,TRBV28,CASSSTSSTEQYF
TRBJ1-1,TRBV20-1,CSARDRSPGVDGEAFF
TRBJ2-1,TRBV5-1,CASSLGLAGDRYNEQFF
TRBJ2-1,TRBV15,CATSEVAGDVPNEQFF
TRBJ2-7,TRBV6-6,CASSYPGDSPYEQYF
TRBJ2-1,TRBV7-9,CASSLATADSYNEQFF
TRBJ2-7,TRBV29-1,CSVAGQGIYEQYF
TRBJ2-7,TRBV12-3/TRBV12-4,CASSLWGGEQYF
TRBJ2-5,TRBV28,CASTWTGRGETQYF
TRBJ2-2,TRBV29-1,CSVEETRETIGELFF
TRBJ1-1,TRBV20-1,CSARITGGFTEAFF
TRBJ2-1,TRBV3-1,CASSQGSRNEQFF
TRBJ2-4,TRBV3-1,CASSPGATRAKNIQYF